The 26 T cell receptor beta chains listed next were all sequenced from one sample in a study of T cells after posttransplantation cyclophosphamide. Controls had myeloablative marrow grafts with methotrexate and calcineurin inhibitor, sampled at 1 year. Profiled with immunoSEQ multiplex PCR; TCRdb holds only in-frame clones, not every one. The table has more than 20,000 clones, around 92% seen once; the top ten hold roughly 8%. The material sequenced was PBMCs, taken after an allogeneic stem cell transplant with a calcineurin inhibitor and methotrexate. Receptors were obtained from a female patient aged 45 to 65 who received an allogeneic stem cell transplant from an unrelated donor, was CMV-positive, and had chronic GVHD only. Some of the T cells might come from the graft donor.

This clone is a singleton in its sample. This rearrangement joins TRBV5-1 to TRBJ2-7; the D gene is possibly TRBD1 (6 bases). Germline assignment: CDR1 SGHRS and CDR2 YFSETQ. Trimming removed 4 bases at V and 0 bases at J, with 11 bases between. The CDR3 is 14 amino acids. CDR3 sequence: CASSHRDASYEQYF. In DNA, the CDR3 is TGCGCCAGCAGCCACAGGGACGCCTCCTACGAGCAGTACTTC.

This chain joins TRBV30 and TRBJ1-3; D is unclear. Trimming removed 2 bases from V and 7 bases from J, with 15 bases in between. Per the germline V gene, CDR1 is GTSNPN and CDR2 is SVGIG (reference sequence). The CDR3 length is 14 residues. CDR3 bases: TGTGCCTGGAGTCCCCCAAGAATTGGCAACACCATATATTTT. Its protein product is CAWSPPRIGNTIYF.

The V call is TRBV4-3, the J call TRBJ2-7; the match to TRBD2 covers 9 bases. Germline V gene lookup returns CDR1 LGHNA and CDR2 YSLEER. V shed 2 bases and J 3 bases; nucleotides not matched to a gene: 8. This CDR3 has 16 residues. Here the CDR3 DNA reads TGCGCCAGCAGCCAAACCCCGGGACTAGCCTTCTACGAGCAGTACTTC. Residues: CASSQTPGLAFYEQYF.

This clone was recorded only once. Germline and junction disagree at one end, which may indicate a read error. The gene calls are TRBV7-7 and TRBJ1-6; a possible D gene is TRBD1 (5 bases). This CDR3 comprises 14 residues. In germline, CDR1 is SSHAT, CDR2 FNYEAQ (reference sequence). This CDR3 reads CASSRGTQNSPLHF. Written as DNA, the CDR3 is TGTGCTAGCAGCCGGGGGACGCAGAATTCACCCCTCCACTTT.

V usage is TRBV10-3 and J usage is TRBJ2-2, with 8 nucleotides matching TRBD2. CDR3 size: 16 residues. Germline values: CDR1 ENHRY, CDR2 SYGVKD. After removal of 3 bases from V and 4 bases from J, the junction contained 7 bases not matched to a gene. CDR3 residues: CAISETTSGGTGELFF. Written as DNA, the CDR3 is TGTGCCATCAGTGAAACTACTAGCGGTGGCACCGGGGAGCTGTTTTTT.

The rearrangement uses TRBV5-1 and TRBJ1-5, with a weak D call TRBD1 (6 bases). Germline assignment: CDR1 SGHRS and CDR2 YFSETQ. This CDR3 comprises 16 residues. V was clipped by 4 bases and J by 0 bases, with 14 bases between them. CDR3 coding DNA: TGCGCCAGCAGCCCAGCTGGGGGCCATAGCAATCAGCCCCAGCATTTT. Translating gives CASSPAGGHSNQPQHF.

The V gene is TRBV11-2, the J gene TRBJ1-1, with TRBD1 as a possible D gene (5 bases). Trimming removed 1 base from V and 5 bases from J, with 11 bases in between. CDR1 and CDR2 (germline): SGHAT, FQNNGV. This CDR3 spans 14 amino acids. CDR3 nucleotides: TGTGCCAGCAGCTTAGCATTAGGGGAAACTGAAGCTTTCTTT. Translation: CASSLALGETEAFF.

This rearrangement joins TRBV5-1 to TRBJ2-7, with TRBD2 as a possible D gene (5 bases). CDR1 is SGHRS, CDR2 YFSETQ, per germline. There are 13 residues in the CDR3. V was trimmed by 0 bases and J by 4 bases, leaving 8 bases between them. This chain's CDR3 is CASSLVTGYEQYF. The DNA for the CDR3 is TGCGCCAGCAGCTTGGTTACGGGATACGAGCAGTACTTC. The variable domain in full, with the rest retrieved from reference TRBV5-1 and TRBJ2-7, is KAGVTQTPRYLIKTRGQQVTLSCSPISGHRSVSWYQQTPGQGLQFLFEYFSETQRNKGNFPGRFSGRQFSNSRSEMNVSTLELGDSALYLCASSLVTGYEQYFGPGTRLTVT.

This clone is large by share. The CDR3 DNA is TGCGCCAGCAGCTCAGGGACAGGGGGGAACACTGAAGCTTTCTTT. Its protein is CASSSGTGGNTEAFF. The chain employs TRBV5-1 and TRBJ1-1; 11 bases align to TRBD1. The CDR3 is 15 amino acids. CDR1 is SGHRS, CDR2 YFSETQ, per germline. Trimming cost V 3 bases and J 1 base; bases outside gene matches: 2.

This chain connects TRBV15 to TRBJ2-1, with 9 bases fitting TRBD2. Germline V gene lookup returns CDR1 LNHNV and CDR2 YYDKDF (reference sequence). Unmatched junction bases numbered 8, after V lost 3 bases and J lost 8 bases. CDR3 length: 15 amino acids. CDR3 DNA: TGTGCCACCAGCAGGGGGGGACTAGCAGAGGATGAGCAGTTCTTC. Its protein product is CATSRGGLAEDEQFF.

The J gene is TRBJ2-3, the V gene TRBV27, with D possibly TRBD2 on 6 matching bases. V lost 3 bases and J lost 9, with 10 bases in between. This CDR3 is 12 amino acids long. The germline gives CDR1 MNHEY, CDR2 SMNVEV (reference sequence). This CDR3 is CASSFGGNTQYF. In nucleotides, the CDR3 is TGTGCCAGCAGTTTTGGCGGGAACACGCAGTATTTT.

The DNA for the CDR3 is TGCGCCAGCAGCCAGCGCTACAGCTATGGCTACACCTTC. Translating gives CASSQRYSYGYTF. The chain links TRBV4-1 to TRBJ1-2; D is ambiguous. Germline assignment: CDR1 MGHRA and CDR2 YSYEKL. The CDR3 is 13 residues long. Trimming cost V 3 bases and J 4 bases, with 9 bases left between them.

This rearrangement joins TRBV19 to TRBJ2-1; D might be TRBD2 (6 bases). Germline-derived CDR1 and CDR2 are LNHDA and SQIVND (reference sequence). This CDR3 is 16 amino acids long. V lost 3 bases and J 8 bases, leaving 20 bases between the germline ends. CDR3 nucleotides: TGTGCCAGTAGTATTGGCGGTGGAGGGACGATGTATGAGCAGTTCTTC. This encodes CASSIGGGGTMYEQFF.

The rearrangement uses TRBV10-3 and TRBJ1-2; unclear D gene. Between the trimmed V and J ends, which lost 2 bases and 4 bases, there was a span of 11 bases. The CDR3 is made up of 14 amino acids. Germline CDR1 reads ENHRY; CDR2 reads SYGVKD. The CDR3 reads CAISEPRGRYGYTF. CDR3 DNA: TGTGCCATCAGTGAGCCACGGGGTCGCTATGGCTACACCTTC.

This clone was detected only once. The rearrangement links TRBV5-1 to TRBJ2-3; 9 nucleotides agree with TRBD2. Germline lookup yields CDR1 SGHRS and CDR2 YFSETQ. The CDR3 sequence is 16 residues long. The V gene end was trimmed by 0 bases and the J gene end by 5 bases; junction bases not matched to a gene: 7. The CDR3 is CASSLDGSGSKDTQYF. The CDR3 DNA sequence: TGCGCCAGCAGCTTGGATGGTAGCGGGAGTAAAGATACGCAGTATTTT.

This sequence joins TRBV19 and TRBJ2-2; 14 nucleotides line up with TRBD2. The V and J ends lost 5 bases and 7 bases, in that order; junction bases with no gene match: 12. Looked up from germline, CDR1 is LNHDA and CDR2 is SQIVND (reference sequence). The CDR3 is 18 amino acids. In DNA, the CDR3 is TGTGCCAGTAGTCCTCCGGGACTAGCGGGAGAACGCGGCGGGGAGCTGTTTTTT. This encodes CASSPPGLAGERGGELFF.

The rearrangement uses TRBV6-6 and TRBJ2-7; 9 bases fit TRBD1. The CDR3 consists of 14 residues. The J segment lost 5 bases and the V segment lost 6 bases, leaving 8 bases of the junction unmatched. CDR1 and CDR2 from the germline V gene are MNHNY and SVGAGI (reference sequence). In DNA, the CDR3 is TGTGCCAGCAGCCCCTCGACAGGGGGTGACGAGCAGTACTTC. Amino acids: CASSPSTGGDEQYF.

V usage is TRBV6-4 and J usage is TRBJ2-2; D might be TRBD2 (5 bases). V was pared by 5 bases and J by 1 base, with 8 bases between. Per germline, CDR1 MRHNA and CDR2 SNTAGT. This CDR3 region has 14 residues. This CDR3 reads CASSRTVNTGELFF. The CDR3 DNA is TGTGCCAGCAGTAGGACTGTGAACACCGGGGAGCTGTTTTTT.

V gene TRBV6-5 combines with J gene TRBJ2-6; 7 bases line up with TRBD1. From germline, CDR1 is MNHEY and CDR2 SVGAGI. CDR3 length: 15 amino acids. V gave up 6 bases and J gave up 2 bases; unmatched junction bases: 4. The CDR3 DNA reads TGTGCCAGCAGCCGCGACAGGGCTGGGGCCAACGTCCTGACTTTC. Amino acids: CASSRDRAGANVLTF.

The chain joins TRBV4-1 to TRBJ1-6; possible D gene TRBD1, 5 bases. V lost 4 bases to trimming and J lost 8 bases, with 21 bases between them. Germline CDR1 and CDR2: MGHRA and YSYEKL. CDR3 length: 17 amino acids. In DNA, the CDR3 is TGCGCCAGCAGCCCCCGGTTAGGGACTGGGGGATATTCACCCCTCCACTTT. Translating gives CASSPRLGTGGYSPLHF.

CDR3 sequence: CASSQGTSVNSYEQYF. The CDR3, as DNA: TGTGCCAGCAGCCAGGGAACTAGCGTTAATTCCTACGAGCAGTACTTC. The rearrangement joins TRBV4-2 to TRBJ2-7, with TRBD2 identical over 7 bases. The CDR3 consists of 16 residues. Germline assignment: CDR1 LGHNA and CDR2 YNFKEQ. The junction had 9 bases not matched to a gene; V was cut back by 3 bases and J by 1 base.

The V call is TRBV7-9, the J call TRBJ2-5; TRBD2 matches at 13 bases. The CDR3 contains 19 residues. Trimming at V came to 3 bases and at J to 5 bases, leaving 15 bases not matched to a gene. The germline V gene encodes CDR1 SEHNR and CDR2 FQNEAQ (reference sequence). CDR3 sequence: CASSFLRLAGGPNRETQYF. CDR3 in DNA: TGTGCCAGCAGCTTCCTCAGACTAGCGGGAGGACCGAATCGGGAGACCCAGTACTTC. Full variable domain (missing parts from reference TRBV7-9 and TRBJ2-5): DTGVSQNPRHKITKRGQNVTFRCDPISEHNRLYWYRQTLGQGPEFLTYFQNEAQLEKSRLLSDRFSAERPKGSFSTLEIQRTEQGDSAMYLCASSFLRLAGGPNRETQYFGPGTRLLVL.

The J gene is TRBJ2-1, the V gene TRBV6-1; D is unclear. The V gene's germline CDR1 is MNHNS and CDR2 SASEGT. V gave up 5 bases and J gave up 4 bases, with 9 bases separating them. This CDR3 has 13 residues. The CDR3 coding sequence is TGTGCCAGCAGTTCCACAGTTTACAATGAGCAGTTCTTC. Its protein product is CASSSTVYNEQFF.

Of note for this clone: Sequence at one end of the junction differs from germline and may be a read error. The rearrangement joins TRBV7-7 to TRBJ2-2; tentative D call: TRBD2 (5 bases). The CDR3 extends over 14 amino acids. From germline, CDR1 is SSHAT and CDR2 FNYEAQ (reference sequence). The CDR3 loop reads CASSLARETGELFF. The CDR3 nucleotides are TGTGCTAGCAGCTTAGCGAGGGAAACCGGGGAGCTGTTTTTT.

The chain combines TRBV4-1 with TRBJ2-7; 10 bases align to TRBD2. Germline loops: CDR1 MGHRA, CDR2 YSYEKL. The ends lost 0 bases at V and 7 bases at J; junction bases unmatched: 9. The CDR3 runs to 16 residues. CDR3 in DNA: TGCGCCAGCAGCCAAGAGGCGAGGCTAGCGGGAGTTGAGCAGTACTTC. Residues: CASSQEARLAGVEQYF.

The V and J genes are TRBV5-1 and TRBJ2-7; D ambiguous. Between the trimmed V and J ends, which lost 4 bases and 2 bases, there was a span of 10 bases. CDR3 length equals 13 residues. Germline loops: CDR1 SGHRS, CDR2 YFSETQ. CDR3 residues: CASSGSPTYEQYF. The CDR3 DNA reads TGCGCCAGCAGCGGCAGTCCCACCTACGAGCAGTACTTC. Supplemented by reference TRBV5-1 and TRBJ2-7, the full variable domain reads KAGVTQTPRYLIKTRGQQVTLSCSPISGHRSVSWYQQTPGQGLQFLFEYFSETQRNKGNFPGRFSGRQFSNSRSEMNVSTLELGDSALYLCASSGSPTYEQYFGPGTRLTVT.